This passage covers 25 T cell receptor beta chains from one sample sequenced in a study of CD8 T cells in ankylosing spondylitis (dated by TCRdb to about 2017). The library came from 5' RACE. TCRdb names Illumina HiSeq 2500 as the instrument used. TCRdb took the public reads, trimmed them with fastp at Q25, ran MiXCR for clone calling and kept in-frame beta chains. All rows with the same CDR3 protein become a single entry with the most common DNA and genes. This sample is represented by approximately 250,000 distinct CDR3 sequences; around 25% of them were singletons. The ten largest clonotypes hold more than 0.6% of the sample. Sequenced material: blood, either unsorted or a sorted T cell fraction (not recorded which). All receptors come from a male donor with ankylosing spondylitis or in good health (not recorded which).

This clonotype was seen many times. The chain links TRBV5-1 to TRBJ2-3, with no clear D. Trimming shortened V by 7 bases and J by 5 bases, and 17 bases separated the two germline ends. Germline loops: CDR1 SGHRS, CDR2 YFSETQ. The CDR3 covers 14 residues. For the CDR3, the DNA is TGCGCCAGCCACTTAGCAACAACTGGAGATACGCAGTATTTT. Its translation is CASHLATTGDTQYF.

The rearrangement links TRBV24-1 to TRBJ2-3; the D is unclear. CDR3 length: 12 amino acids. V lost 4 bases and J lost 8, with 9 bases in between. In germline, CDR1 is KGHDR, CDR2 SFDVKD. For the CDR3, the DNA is TGTGCCACCAGTGACTCTGCCTCTACGCAGTATTTT. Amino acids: CATSDSASTQYF.

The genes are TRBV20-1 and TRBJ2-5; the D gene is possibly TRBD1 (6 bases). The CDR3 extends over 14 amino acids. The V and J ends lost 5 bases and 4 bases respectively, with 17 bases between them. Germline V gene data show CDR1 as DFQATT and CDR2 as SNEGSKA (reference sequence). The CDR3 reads CSAGRGSGAETQYF. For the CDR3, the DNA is TGCAGTGCTGGGCGCGGATCAGGGGCAGAGACCCAGTACTTC.

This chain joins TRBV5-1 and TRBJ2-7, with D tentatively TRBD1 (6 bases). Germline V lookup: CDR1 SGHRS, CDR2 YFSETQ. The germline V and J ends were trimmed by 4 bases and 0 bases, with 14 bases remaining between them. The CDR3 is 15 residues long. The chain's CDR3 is CASSPGTPSSYEQYF. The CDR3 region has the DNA TGCGCCAGCAGCCCAGGGACACCCAGCTCCTACGAGCAGTACTTC.

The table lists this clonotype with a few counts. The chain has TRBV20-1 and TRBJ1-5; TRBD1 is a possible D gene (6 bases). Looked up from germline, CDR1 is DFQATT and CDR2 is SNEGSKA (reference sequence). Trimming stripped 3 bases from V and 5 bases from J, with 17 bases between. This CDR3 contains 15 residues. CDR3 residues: CSASNFGQPDQPQHF. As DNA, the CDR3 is TGCAGTGCTAGTAACTTCGGACAGCCGGATCAGCCCCAGCATTTT.

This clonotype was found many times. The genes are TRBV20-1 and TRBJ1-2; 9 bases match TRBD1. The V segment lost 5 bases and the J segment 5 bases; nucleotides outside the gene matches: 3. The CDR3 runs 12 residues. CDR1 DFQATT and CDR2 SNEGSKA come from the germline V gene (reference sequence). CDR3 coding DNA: TGCAGTGCTCCGACAGGGGGTTATGGCTACACCTTC. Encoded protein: CSAPTGGYGYTF.

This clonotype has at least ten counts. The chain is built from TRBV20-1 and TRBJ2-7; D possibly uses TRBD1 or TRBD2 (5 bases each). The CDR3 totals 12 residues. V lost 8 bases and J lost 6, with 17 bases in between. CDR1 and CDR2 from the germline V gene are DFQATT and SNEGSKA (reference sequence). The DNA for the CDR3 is TGCAGTCCGCTAGCAGGGTGGGGCGAGCAGTACTTC. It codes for CSPLAGWGEQYF.

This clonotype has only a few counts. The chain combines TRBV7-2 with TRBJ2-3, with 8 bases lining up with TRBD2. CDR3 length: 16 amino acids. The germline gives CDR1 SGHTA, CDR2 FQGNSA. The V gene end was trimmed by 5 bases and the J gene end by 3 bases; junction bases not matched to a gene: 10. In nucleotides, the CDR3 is TGTGCCAGCAGCCTTACGGGGGGGCTGAGAACAGATACGCAGTATTTT. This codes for CASSLTGGLRTDTQYF.

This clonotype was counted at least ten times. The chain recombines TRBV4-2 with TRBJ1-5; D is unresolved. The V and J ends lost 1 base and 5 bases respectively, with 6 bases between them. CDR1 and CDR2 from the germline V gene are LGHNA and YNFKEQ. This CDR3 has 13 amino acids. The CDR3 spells CASSQGGDQPQHF. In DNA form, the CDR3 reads TGTGCCAGCAGCCAAGGTGGGGATCAGCCCCAGCATTTT.

The CDR3 DNA reads TGTGCCAGCAGCCAAGTCCTCGGGTCGTACGAGCAGTACTTC. Translation gives CASSQVLGSYEQYF. The chain couples TRBV4-2 to TRBJ2-7; no clear D gene. In germline, CDR1 is LGHNA, CDR2 YNFKEQ. Trimming shortened V by 1 base and J by 4 bases, and 11 bases separated the two germline ends. The CDR3 loop spans 14 amino acids.

This CDR3 is CASSLRDKNNEQFF. CDR3 DNA sequence: TGTGCCAGCAGCCTCCGGGACAAGAACAATGAGCAGTTCTTC. This rearrangement joins TRBV11-3 to TRBJ2-1; possible D gene TRBD1, 6 bases. There are 14 residues in the CDR3. V was clipped by 5 bases and J by 5 bases, with 13 bases between them. Germline loops: CDR1 SGHNT, CDR2 YENEEA.

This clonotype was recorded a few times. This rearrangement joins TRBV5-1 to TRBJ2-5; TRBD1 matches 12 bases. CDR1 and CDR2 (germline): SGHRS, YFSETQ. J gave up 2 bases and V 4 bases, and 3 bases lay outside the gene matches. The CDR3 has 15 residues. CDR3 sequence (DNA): TGCGCCAGCAGCCCGGGACAGGGGGCTCAAGAGACCCAGTACTTC. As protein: CASSPGQGAQETQYF.

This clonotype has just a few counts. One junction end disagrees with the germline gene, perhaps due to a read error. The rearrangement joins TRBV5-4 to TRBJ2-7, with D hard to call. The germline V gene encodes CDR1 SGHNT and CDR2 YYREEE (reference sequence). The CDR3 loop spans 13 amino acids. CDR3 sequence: CASSLPRSSEQYF. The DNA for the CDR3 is TGTGCCAGCAGCTTGCCTAGGTCCTCCGAGCAGTACTTC.

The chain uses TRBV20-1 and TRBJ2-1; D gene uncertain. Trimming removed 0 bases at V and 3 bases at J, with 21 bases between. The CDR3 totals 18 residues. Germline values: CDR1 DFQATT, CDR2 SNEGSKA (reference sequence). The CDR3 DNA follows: TGCAGTGCTAGAGAATTTTTGTGGCGGAACGATTTCTACAATGAGCAGTTCTTC. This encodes CSAREFLWRNDFYNEQFF.

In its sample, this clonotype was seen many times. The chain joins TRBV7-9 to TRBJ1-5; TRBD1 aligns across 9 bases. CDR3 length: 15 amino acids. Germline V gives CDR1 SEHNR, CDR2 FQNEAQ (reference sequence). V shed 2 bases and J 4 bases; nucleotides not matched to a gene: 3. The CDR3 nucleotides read TGTGCCAGCAGCTTAATGGGACAGGGTAATCAGCCCCAGCATTTT. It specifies CASSLMGQGNQPQHF.

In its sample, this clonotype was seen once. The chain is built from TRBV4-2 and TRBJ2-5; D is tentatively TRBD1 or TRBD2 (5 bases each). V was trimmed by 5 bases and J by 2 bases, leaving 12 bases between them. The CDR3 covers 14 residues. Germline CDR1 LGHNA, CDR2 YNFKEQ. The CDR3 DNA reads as TGTGCCAGCAGCGGAGGAGAGGGGCAAGAGACCCAGTACTTC. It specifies CASSGGEGQETQYF.

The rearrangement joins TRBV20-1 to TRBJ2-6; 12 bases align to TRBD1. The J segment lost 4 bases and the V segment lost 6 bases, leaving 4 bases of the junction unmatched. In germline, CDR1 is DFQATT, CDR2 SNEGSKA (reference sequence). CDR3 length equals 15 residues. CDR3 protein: CSAGQGAAGANVLTF. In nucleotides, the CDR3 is TGCAGTGCGGGACAGGGGGCTGCAGGGGCCAACGTCCTGACTTTC.

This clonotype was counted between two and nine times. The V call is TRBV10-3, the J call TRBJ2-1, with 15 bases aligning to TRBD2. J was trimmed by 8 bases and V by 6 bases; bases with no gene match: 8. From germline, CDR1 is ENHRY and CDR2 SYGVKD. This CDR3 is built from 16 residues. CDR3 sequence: CAIREGLAGGQDEQFF. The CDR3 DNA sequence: TGTGCCATCAGAGAAGGACTAGCGGGGGGGCAGGATGAGCAGTTCTTC.

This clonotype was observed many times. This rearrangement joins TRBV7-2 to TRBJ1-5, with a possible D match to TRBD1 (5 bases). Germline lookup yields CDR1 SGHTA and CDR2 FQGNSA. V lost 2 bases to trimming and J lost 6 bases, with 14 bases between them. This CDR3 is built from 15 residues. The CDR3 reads CASSLSVQGGQPQHF. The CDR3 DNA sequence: TGTGCCAGCAGCTTATCGGTCCAGGGCGGTCAGCCCCAGCATTTT.

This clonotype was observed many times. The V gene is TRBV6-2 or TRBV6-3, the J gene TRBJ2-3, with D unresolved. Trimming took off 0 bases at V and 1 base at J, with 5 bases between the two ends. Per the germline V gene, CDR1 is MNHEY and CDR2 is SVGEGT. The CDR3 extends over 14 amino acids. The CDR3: CASSYSAGTDTQYF. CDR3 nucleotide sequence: TGTGCCAGCAGTTACTCGGCGGGCACAGATACGCAGTATTTT.

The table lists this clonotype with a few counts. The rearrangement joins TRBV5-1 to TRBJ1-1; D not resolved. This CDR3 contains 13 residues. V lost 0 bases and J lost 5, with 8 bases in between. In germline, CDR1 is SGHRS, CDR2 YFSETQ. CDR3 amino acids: CASSLVGMTEAFF. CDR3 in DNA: TGCGCCAGCAGCTTGGTGGGGATGACTGAAGCTTTCTTT. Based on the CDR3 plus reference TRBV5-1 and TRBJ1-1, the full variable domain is KAGVTQTPRYLIKTRGQQVTLSCSPISGHRSVSWYQQTPGQGLQFLFEYFSETQRNKGNFPGRFSGRQFSNSRSEMNVSTLELGDSALYLCASSLVGMTEAFFGQGTRLTVV.

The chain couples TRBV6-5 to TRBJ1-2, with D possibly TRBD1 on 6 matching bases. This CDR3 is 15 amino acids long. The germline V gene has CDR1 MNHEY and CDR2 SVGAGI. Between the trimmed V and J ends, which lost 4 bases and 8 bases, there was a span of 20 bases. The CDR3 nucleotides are TGTGCCAGCAGTTCCCCCCCAGGGGTTGATTTAGGCTACACCTTC. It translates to CASSSPPGVDLGYTF.

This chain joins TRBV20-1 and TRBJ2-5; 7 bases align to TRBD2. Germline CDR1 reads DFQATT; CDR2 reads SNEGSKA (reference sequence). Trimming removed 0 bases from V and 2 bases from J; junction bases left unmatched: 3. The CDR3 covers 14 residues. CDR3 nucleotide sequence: TGCAGTGCTAGAGAACTAGCGTATCAAGAGACCCAGTACTTC. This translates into CSARELAYQETQYF.

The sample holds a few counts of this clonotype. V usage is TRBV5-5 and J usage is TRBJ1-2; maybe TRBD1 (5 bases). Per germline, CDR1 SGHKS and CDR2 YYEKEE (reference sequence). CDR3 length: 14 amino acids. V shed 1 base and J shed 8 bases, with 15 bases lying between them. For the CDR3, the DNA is TGTGCCAGCAGCTTGATGTCAGGGTGGGAAGGCTACACCTTC. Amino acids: CASSLMSGWEGYTF.

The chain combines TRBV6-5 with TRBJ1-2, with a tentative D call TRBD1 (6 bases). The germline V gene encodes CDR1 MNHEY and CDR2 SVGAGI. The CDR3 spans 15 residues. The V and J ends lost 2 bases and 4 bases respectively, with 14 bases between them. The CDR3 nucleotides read TGTGCCAGCAGTTACACTATGGACAGCACCTATGGCTACACCTTC. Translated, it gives CASSYTMDSTYGYTF.